This T cell receptor (beta chain) was obtained from a study of cytomegalovirus exposure and HLA in healthy donors (dated 2017 in TCRdb). About the investigation overall: An earlier analysis of approximately 640 of the donors reported approximately 270 Gb of sequence data and 117 million unique TCR beta sequences from roughly 180 million T cells. In an earlier analysis of 500 to 650 of the donors, high-throughput TCR beta sequencing was used to judge whether each TCR beta V gene segment behaved as functional or pseudogenic. In a later analysis, previously published TCR beta repertoires from 666 donors were re-analyzed and high-resolution HLA genotyping was added so that TCR occurrence patterns could be studied. The study used immunosequencing to profile the T cell repertoires of approximately 690 subjects and linked those repertoires to cytomegalovirus serostatus. Along with the approximately 650-subject first cohort, a separate validation cohort of over a hundred different subjects was used. Approximately 310 gigabases of sequencing data and roughly 81 million unique TCR sequences made up an early release that covered approximately 650 HLA-typed donors. Genome-wide SNP genotypes for about three fifths of the 666 donors were used in a later genetic analysis, which treated that subset as a discovery cohort. Several DR-DQ haplotypes were handled as single units for association and clustering because linkage in the cohort was strong. High-throughput TCR immunosequencing, statistical association of individual TCRs with disease status, and machine learning were combined to predict cytomegalovirus infection status. The study was designed to test whether signatures of past pathogen exposure could be identified by cataloging public T cell receptors. Every discovery cohort repertoire had been produced on one sequencing platform. Rather than using new phenotypic data, the later analysis identified candidate immune exposures from TCR beta sequences and from how often those sequences occurred across donors. Class I and class II HLA loci were covered by the typing at four-digit resolution. The genetic ancestry cluster associated with self-reported Caucasian donors included 65% to 90% of the 300 to 450 genotyped donors. On average, about 240,000 unique TCR beta nucleotide sequences were sequenced per donor among a few hundred genotyped donors of the cohort, with roughly 18% of those sequences being non-productive. Donor age, sex, ethnicity and CMV serostatus were collected together with the repertoire data. The number of donors typed differed by locus, with about 620-630 for A, B, C, DRB1 and DQB1, about 500 for DQA1, approximately 570 for DPA1, and approximately 470 for DPB1.

Study-level results and caveats: CMV serostatus was the only immune exposure information available for the cohort. A further reported finding was that TCR beta sequences accurately predicted the HLA-A and HLA-B alleles for most subjects in the first cohort. V-gene and J-gene trimming of TCR beta chains was associated with a missense DCLRE1C variant in a later genetic analysis, and the association was replicated in an independent cohort. A later genetic analysis reported fewer N-insertions in productive TCRs among donors in an Asian-associated ancestry cluster than the approximately 700-donor mean. According to the authors, the approach could potentially be generalized to other disease states and immunological phenotypes. Most CMV-associated TCR beta chains appeared to be HLA-restricted in a later analysis, and the HLA associations seemed to be driven largely by CMV exposure. Cytomegalovirus status was reported to be diagnosed by the classifier with high specificity and sensitivity in both the original and validation cohorts. Specific HLA alleles were associated with 15,000 to 20,000 TCR beta sequences at a false discovery rate of 0.05 in a later analysis. Only TCR beta chains were sequenced in this cohort, and the absence of alpha or paired-chain data limited detectable features. A few of the identified cytomegalovirus-associated TCR beta chains were confirmed in vitro to be specific for cytomegalovirus antigens. When HLA alleles, especially DR and DQ, strongly co-occurred, attributing TCR associations to individual alleles was difficult. The study gave a list of 150 to 200 TCR beta chains associated with cytomegalovirus. Roughly uniform sequencing depth across donors was assumed in presence/absence analyses, although this assumption may not hold. In a later analysis, the rate of TCR association differed among HLA loci, with DRB1 alleles having the most associated TCRs and HLA-C alleles having the fewest. The sequencing pipeline was judged likely to have produced a cluster of highly shared sequence variants as a technical artifact. In a later analysis, HLA-associated TCR beta chains were found to be more clonally expanded and to have lower generation probabilities than equally common non-associated chains. While some public TCRs were present in many individuals, most TCR sequences turned up only very rarely across donors. Roughly 15 rarely observed V segments, including chromosome 9 orphons, were excluded from the earlier analysis of several hundred of the donors because counts were too low. An earlier analysis of roughly 570 of the donors showed that most TCR beta V segments appeared in productive rearrangements either about 87% or about 30% of the time, which broadly matched IMGT annotations. Linkage disequilibrium might explain the correlated functional status among segregating V segments, but an unknown experimental factor could not be ruled out. Because HLA typing was unavailable for some donors at each locus, only the typed subset was used in association tests. According to a later analysis, parvovirus B19, influenza, CMV and Epstein-Barr virus appeared linked to several top co-occurrence clusters.

The library was built by means of the immunoSEQ multiplex PCR assay. The multiplex PCR relied on a mix of 60 forward primers for TCR Vbeta segments and 13 reverse primers for TCR Jbeta segments. Amplification of the CDR3 region of rearranged TCR beta genes was performed with a multiplex PCR assay on genomic DNA. The amplified TCR beta libraries were sequenced on the Illumina HiSeq System as 87-base-pair reads. The authors processed their data as follows. Across the 500 to 750 repertoires, a later analysis counted tens of millions of unique TCR beta chains, roughly 11 million of which were shared by at least two donors. A nearest-neighbor algorithm error-corrected the raw reads and collapsed the reads into unique sequences, merging closely related sequences to remove PCR and sequencing errors. V, D and J gene segments were assigned by aligning CDR3 sequences to IMGT reference sequences. For a sequence to be retained, a match of at least six nucleotides to both a V gene segment and a J gene segment was required. Rearrangements were classified as productive when the CDR3 lacked stop codons and remained in frame with V and J, and all other rearrangements were classified as non-productive. Following IMGT convention, CDR3 was defined as the stretch from the second conserved V-encoded cysteine up to the conserved J-encoded phenylalanine. Sequences without an unambiguous match to a single V gene segment were excluded from the earlier analysis of 450 to 750 of the donors. An earlier analysis of fewer than 650 of the donors classified V segments as functional when productive rearrangements were above 56.7% and as segregating when the standard deviation between donors was above 5%. A statistical classification framework was built for diagnosing cytomegalovirus status from the catalog of TCR beta chain sequences. A later analysis assigned V and J genes by comparing TCR nucleotide sequences with IMGT/GENE-DB human TR gene sequences. A later analysis assigned CDR3 sequences and most-parsimonious VDJ recombination scenarios with the TCRdist pipeline. In a later analysis, each TCR beta chain was defined by its CDR3 amino acid sequence together with its V-gene family, and reads without a unique V-gene family were excluded. In a later analysis, 450 to 600 highly shared, low-generation-probability nucleotide sequences were removed to address suspected cross-contamination and a sequencing artifact. In a later analysis, a clonal expansion index was calculated for each public chain from normalized within-repertoire ranks of inferred template counts. A later analysis computed generation probabilities with a VDJ recombination model fitted to out-of-frame rearrangements, and checked the results against IGoR. A later analysis scored TCR-TCR, TCR-HLA and TCR-CMV co-occurrence with hypergeometric tests, applying a repertoire-size bias correction to TCR pairs. False discovery rates were estimated in a later analysis by permuting HLA or CMV assignments 20 times. In a later analysis, co-occurring TCRs were grouped using DBSCAN, with TCRdist sequence similarity added in when clustering inside HLA-allele-positive subsets. Repertoires with fewer than 30,000 or more than 120,000 public chains were left out of co-occurrence clustering, as were about 5 repertoires with anomalous nucleotide sharing. The source is immuneACCESS, and TCRdb retained only in-frame sequences with V and J called. Part of the clones is not carried over; for the studies checked, unresolved V genes explain less than half of this, and the remainder is unexplained. Clone size and the V and J calls come from that table; the DNA yielded D and trimming. The sample yields under 150,000 clones; nearly 85% were counted once. Nearly 3.5% of the sample belongs to the ten largest clones.

The cohort comprised approximately 700 healthy bone marrow donors. At the time of sampling, every cohort member was nominally healthy, though immune exposures that went unrecorded were likely present. The donor tested CMV seronegative, placing the donor among the 300 to 450 seronegative members of the cohort. A peripheral blood sample was collected from each donor, and TCR beta sequencing was performed on peripheral blood mononuclear cells. The Qiagen DNeasy Blood Extraction Kit was used to extract genomic DNA from the blood cell samples. This clone was picked up a small number of times. The specificity of this receptor is unknown. No base qualities exist here, and no much larger clone lies one base off it. Sequenced: PBMCs. The clonotype was recovered from a male donor in good health and CMV-seronegative.

CDR3 sequence: CASSPTPDWAGYNEQFF. The sequenced DNA: TGCGCCAGCAGCCCAACCCCCGACTGGGCGGGCTACAATGAGCAGTTCTTC. The chain links TRBV5-1 with TRBJ2-1, and the D gene may be TRBD2, 5 bases matching. The germline V gene encodes CDR1 SGHRS and CDR2 YFSETQ. Between the V and J ends, shortened by 4 bases and 3 bases respectively, the junction contains 20 bases. The CDR3 starts with the cysteine, ends with the phenylalanine, and has 17 residues. CDR3 DNA is the only sequence kept; it has 51 bases, read in frame from the first base. The entire variable domain, with the stretches around the CDR3 drawn from the reference TRBV5-1 and TRBJ2-1 proteins, is KAGVTQTPRYLIKTRGQQVTLSCSPISGHRSVSWYQQTPGQGLQFLFEYFSETQRNKGNFPGRFSGRQFSNSRSEMNVSTLELGDSALYLCASSPTPDWAGYNEQFFGPGTRLTVL.